Presented here are 3 T cell receptor beta chains from one specimen sequenced in a study of cytomegalovirus exposure and HLA in healthy donors. PCR was performed using 60 Vbeta and 13 Jbeta primers. Assay: immunoSEQ multiplex PCR; the TCRdb copy retains only in-frame clones and omits some. The sample shows roughly 150,000 clones, about 81% of them seen only once. The sequencing sample was made of PBMCs. These receptors all stem from a girl between 5 and 17 years old in good health and CMV-seropositive.

J is TRBJ2-5 and V is TRBV28, with a weak D call TRBD1 (7 bases). V was cut by 2 bases and J by 7 bases, with 17 bases left in between. Germline-derived CDR1 and CDR2 are MDHEN and SYDVKM. The CDR3 is 15 residues long. The CDR3 DNA is TGTGCCAGCAGTTTAGTTTTGGAGGGGGCGCGGACCCAGTACTTC. Residues: CASSLVLEGARTQYF.

The chain couples TRBV30 to TRBJ1-1; 11 bases align to TRBD1. The CDR3 covers 14 residues. CDR1 is GTSNPN, CDR2 SVGIG, per germline (reference sequence). V shed 3 bases, J shed 4 bases, and the junction held 4 bases outside the gene matches. The CDR3 is CAWRSGTGGTEAFF. The CDR3 DNA is TGTGCCTGGAGGTCAGGGACAGGGGGCACTGAAGCTTTCTTT.

The V call is TRBV7-3, the J call TRBJ2-3; D might be TRBD2 (6 bases). CDR3 length: 14 amino acids. V was clipped by 5 bases and J by 2 bases, with 11 bases between them. Germline CDR1 SGHTA, CDR2 FQGTGA. CDR3 loop: CASSISGNTDTQYF. Here the CDR3 DNA reads TGTGCCAGCAGCATTAGCGGAAACACAGATACGCAGTATTTT.